The clone carrying this T cell receptor beta chain was recorded a few times. V was clipped by 5 bases and J by 8 bases; unmatched bases: 7. This CDR3 is built from 13 residues. Germline-derived CDR1 and CDR2 are DFQATT and SNEGSKA (reference sequence). Original processing notes: How many nucleated cells were present was estimated from reference gene primer amplification. This table comes from immunoSEQ multiplex PCR, and its TCRdb copy is limited to in-frame clones, with some not included. V and J calls and clone size are given by that table; D and trimming were obtained from the DNA. The data contain about 19,000 clones, 85% to 90% of them seen just once; the ten biggest clones take up less than 20%. This entry is derived from a study of blood T cell repertoires in COVID-19. Background on the study: Samples representing acute and convalescent COVID-19 were sourced from the United States, Italy and Spain. Sources were T cells, B-cell-depleted T cells, or PBMCs; the material itself was cDNA or gDNA.

This TCR was sampled from a man in his sixties or seventies with acute or convalescent COVID-19. Sequencing was performed on peripheral blood. This chain joins TRBV20-1 and TRBJ2-1; 9 nucleotides match TRBD2. DNA of the CDR3: TGCAGTGCTGGTGGGTTAGCGGGAGATGAGCAGTTCTTC. Protein product: CSAGGLAGDEQFF.